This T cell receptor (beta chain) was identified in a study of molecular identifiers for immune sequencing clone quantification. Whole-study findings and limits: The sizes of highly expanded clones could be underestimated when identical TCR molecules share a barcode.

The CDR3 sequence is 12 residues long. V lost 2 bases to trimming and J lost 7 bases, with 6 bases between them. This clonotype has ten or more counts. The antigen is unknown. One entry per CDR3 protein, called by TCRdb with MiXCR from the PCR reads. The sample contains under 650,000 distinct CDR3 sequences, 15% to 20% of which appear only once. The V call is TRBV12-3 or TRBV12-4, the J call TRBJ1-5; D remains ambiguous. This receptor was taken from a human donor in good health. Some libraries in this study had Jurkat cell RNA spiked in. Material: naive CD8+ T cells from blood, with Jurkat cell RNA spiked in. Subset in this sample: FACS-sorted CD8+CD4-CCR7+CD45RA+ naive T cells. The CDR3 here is CASSLMGQPQHF. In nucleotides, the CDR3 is TGTGCCAGCAGTTTAATGGGACAGCCCCAGCATTTT.